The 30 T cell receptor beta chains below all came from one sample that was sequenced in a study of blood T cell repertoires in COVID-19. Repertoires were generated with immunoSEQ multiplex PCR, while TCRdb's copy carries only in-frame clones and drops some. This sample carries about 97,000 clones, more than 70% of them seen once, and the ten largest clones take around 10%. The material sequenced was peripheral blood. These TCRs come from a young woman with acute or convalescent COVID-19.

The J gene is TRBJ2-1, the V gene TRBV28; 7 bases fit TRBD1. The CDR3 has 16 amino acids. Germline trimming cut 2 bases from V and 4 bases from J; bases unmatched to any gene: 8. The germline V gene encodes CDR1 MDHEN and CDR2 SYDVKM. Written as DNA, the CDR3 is TGTGCCAGCAGTTTACCCGGGACAGAGAAATACAATGAGCAGTTCTTC. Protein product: CASSLPGTEKYNEQFF.

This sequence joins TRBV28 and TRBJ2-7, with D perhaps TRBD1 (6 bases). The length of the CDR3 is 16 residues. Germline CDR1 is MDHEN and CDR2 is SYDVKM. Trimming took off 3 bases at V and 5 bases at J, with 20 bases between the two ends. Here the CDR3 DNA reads TGTGCCAGCAGTTTCGCCGTTCTACTACAGGGAGACGAGCAGTACTTC. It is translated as CASSFAVLLQGDEQYF. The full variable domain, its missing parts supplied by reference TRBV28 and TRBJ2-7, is DVKVTQSSRYLVKRTGEKVFLECVQDMDHENMFWYRQDPGLGLRLIYFSYDVKMKEKGDIPEGYSVSREKKERFSLILESASTNQTSMYLCASSFAVLLQGDEQYFGPGTRLTVT.

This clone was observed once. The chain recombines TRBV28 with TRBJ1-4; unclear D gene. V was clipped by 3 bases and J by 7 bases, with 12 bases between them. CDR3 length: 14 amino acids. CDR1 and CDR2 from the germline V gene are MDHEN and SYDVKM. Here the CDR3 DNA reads TGTGCCAGCAGTTTCGTCGGGAAAGGTGAAAAACTGTTTTTT. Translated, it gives CASSFVGKGEKLFF. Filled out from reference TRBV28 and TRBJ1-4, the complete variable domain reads DVKVTQSSRYLVKRTGEKVFLECVQDMDHENMFWYRQDPGLGLRLIYFSYDVKMKEKGDIPEGYSVSREKKERFSLILESASTNQTSMYLCASSFVGKGEKLFFGSGTQLSVL.

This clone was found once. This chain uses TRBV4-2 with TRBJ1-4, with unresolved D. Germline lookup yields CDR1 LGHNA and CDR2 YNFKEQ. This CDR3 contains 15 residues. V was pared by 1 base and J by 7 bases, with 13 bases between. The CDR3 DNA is TGTGCCAGCAGCCAAGCCACGGGTACGGCTGAAAAACTGTTTTTT. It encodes CASSQATGTAEKLFF.

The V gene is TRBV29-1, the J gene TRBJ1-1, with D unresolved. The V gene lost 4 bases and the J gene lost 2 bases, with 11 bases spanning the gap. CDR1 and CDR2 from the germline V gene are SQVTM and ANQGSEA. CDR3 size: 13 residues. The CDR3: CSVAQSSNTEAFF. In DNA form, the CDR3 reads TGCAGCGTTGCGCAGTCCTCTAACACTGAAGCTTTCTTT.

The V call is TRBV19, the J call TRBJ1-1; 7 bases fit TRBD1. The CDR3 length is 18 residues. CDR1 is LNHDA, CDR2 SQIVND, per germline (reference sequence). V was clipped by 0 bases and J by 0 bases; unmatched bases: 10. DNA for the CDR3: TGTGCCAGTAGTATAGATGGAGACAGGGAGAAGATGAACACTGAAGCTTTCTTT. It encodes CASSIDGDREKMNTEAFF.

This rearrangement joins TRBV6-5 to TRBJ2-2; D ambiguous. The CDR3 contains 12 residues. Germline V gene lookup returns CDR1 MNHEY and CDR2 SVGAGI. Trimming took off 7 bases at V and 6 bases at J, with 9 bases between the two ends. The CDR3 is CASIKASGELFF. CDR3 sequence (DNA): TGTGCCAGCATCAAAGCGTCCGGGGAGCTGTTTTTT.

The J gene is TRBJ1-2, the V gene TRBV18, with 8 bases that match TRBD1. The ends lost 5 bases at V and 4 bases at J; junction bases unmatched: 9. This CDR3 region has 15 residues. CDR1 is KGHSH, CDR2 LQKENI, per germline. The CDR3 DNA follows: TGTGCCAGCTCAACTACGGGACAGGCTGGCTATGGCTACACCTTC. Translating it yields CASSTTGQAGYGYTF.

The chain's CDR3 is CATSEGQMANGEKLFF. CDR3 nucleotide sequence: TGTGCCACCAGTGAGGGGCAAATGGCCAACGGTGAAAAACTGTTTTTT. The V call is TRBV24-1, the J call TRBJ1-4; D may be TRBD1 (5 bases). The CDR3 sequence is 16 residues long. V was clipped by 4 bases and J by 7 bases, with 18 bases between them. The V gene's germline CDR1 is KGHDR and CDR2 SFDVKD.

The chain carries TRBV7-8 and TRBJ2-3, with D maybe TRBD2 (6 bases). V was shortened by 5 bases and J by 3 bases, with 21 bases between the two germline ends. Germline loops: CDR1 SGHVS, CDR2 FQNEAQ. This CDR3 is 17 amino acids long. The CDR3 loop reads CASSRPGQEEGTDTQYF. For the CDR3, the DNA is TGTGCCAGCAGCCGTCCGGGGCAGGAGGAGGGGACAGATACGCAGTATTTT.

The CDR3 DNA is TGTGCCAGCAGCTTAGAGAACTACGAGCAGTACTTC. Amino acids: CASSLENYEQYF. The chain is built from TRBV7-3 and TRBJ2-7, with unresolved D. V was pared by 2 bases and J by 3 bases, with 5 bases between. This CDR3 comprises 12 residues. Looked up from germline, CDR1 is SGHTA and CDR2 is FQGTGA.

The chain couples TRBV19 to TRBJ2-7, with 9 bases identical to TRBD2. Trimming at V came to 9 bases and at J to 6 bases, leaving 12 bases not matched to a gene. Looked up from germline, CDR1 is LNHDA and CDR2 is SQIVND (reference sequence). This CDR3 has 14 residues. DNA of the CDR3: TGTGCCAGCACTCCGGGACTAGCAAACGGCGAGCAGTACTTC. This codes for CASTPGLANGEQYF.

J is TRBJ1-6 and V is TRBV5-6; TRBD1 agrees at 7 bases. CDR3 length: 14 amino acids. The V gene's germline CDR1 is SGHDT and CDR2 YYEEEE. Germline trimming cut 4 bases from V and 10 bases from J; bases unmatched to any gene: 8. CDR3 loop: CASSQTGYRSPLHF. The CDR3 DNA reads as TGTGCCAGCAGCCAGACAGGGTATAGGTCACCCCTCCACTTT. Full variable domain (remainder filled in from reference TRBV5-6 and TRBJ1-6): DAGVTQSPTHLIKTRGQQVTLRCSPKSGHDTVSWYQQALGQGPQFIFQYYEEEERQRGNFPDRFSGHQFPNYSSELNVNALLLGDSALYLCASSQTGYRSPLHFGNGTRLTVT.

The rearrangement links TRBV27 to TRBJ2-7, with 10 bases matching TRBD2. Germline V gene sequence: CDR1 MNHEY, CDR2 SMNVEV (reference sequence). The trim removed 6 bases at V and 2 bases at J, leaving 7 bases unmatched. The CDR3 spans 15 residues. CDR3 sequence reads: CASSILSGGAYEQYF. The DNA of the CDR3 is TGTGCCAGCAGCATTCTAAGCGGGGGGGCCTACGAGCAGTACTTC.

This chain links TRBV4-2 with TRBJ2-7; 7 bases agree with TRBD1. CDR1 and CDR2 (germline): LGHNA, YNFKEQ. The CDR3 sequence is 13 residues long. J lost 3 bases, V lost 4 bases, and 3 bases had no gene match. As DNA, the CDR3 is TGTGCCAGCAGCCCCGGACAGGACTACGAGCAGTACTTC. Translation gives CASSPGQDYEQYF.

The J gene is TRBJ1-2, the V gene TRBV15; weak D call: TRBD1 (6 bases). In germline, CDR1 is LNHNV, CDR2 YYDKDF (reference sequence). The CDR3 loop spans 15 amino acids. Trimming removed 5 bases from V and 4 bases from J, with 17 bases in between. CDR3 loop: CATSDEQGRAYGYTF. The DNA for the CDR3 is TGTGCCACCAGCGACGAACAGGGAAGAGCCTATGGCTACACCTTC.

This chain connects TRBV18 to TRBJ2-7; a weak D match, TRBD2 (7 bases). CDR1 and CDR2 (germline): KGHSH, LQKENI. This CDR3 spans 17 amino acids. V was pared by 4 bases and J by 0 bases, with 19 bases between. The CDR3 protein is CASSQGLAGASSYEQYF. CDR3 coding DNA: TGTGCCAGCTCACAGGGTCTTGCGGGGGCGAGCTCCTACGAGCAGTACTTC.

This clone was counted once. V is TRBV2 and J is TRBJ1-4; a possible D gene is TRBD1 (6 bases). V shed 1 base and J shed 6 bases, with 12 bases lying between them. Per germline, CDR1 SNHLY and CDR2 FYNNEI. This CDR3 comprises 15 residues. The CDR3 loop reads CASSEEDSDDEKLFF. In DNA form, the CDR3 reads TGTGCCAGCAGTGAAGAGGACAGCGACGATGAAAAACTGTTTTTT.

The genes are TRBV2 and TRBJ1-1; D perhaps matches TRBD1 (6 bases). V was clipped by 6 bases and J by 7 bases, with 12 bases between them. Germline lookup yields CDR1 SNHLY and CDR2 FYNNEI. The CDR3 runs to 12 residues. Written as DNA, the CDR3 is TGTGCCAGCAGGCCCAGGGGTAGTGAAGCTTTCTTT. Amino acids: CASRPRGSEAFF.

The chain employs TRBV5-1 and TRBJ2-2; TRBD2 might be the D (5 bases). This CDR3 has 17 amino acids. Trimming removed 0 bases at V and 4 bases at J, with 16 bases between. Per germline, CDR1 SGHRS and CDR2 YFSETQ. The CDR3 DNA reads TGCGCCAGCAGCTTGGTTCCGAAGGGCGAGGGCACCGGGGAGCTGTTTTTT. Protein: CASSLVPKGEGTGELFF.

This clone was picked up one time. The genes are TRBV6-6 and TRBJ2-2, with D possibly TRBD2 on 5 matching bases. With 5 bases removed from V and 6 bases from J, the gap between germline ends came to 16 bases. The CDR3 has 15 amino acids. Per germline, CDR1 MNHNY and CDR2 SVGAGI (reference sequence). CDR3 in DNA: TGTGCCAGCAGTCCCTCAGCGGCGACACCCGGGGAGCTGTTTTTT. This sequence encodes CASSPSAATPGELFF.

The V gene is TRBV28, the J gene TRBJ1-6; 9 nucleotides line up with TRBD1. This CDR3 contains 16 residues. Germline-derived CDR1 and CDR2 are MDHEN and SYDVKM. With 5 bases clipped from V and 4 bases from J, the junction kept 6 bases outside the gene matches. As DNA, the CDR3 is TGTGCCAGCAGTCAAACAGGGGGCCCATATAATTCACCCCTCCACTTT. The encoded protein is CASSQTGGPYNSPLHF.

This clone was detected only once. CDR3 sequence reads: CASSINTGGEQYF. CDR3 coding DNA: TGTGCCAGCAGTATAAATACGGGGGGCGAGCAGTACTTC. The J gene is TRBJ2-7, the V gene TRBV6-2 or TRBV6-3, with 7 bases matching TRBD2. Unmatched junction bases numbered 7, after V lost 5 bases and J lost 6 bases. The CDR3 is 13 residues long. Germline V CDR1 and CDR2: MNHEY, SVGEGT.

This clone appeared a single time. CDR3 protein: CASSRLGQGHTIYF. As DNA, the CDR3 is TGTGCCAGCAGTCGACTTGGACAGGGCCACACCATATATTTT. The V call is TRBV6-6, the J call TRBJ1-3, with 8 bases identical to TRBD1. CDR3 length equals 14 residues. The V segment lost 5 bases and the J segment 8 bases; nucleotides outside the gene matches: 8. Per the germline V gene, CDR1 is MNHNY and CDR2 is SVGAGI (reference sequence).

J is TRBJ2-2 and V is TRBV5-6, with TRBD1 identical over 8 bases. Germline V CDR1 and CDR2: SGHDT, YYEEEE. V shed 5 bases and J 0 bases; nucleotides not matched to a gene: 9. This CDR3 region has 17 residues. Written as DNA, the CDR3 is TGTGCCAGCAGGGACTCGGACAGGGCGGCGAACACCGGGGAGCTGTTTTTT. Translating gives CASRDSDRAANTGELFF.

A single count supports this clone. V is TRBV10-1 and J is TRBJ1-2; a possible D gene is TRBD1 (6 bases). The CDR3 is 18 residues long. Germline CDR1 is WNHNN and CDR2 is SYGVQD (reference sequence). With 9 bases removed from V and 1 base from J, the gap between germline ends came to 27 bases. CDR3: CARTSTGGRNYFNYGYTF. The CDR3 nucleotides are TGCGCCAGAACGTCGACAGGAGGTCGAAATTATTTTAACTATGGCTACACCTTC.

The DNA for the CDR3 is TGCGCCAGCAGTGTTGGGGGCCCCAGCACTGAAGCTTTCTTT. It codes for CASSVGGPSTEAFF. The chain combines TRBV10-1 with TRBJ1-1; tentative D call: TRBD1 (6 bases). Looked up from germline, CDR1 is WNHNN and CDR2 is SYGVQD (reference sequence). Trimming stripped 4 bases from V and 4 bases from J, with 13 bases between. The CDR3 is 14 residues long.

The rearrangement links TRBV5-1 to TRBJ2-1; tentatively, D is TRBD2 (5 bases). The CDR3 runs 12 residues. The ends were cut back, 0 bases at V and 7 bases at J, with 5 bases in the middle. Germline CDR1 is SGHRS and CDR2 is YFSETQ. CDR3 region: CASSLGTNEQFF. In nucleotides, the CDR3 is TGCGCCAGCAGCTTGGGGACTAATGAGCAGTTCTTC.

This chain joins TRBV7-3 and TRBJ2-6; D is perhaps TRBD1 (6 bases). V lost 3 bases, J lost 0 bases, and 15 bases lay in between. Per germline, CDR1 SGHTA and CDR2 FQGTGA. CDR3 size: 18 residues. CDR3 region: CASSFTGIPTSGANVLTF. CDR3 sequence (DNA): TGTGCCAGCAGCTTTACAGGGATTCCAACCTCTGGGGCCAACGTCCTGACTTTC.

CDR3: CASTRDRAAGELFF. The CDR3 coding sequence is TGTGCCAGCACCAGGGACAGGGCCGCCGGGGAGCTGTTTTTT. The chain recombines TRBV2 with TRBJ2-2; TRBD1 matches 9 bases. This CDR3 region has 14 residues. Germline CDR1 SNHLY, CDR2 FYNNEI. Unmatched junction bases numbered 6, after V lost 7 bases and J lost 6 bases.